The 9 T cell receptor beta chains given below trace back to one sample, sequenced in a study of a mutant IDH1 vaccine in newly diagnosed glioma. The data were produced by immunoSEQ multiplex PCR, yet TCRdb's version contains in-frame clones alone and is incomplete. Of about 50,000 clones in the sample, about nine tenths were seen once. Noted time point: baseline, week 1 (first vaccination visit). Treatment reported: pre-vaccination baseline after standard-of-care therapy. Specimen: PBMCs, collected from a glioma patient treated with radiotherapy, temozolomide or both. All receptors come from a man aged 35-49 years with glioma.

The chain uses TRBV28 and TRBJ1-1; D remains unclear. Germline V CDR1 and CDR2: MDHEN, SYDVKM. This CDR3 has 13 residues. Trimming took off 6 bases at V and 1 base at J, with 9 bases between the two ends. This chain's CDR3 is CASSRHTNTEAFF. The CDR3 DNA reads TGTGCCAGCAGCCGCCACACGAACACTGAAGCTTTCTTT.

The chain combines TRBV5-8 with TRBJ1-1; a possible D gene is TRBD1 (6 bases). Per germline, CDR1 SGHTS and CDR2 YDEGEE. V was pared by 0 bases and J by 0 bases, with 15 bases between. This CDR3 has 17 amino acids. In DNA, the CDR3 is TGTGCCAGCAGCTTGGGGTACGGGGGGCGGGTGAACACTGAAGCTTTCTTT. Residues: CASSLGYGGRVNTEAFF.

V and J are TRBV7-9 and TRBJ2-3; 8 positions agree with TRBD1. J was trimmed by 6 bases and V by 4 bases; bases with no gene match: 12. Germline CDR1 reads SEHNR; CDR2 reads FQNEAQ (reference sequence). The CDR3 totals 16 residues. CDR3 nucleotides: TGTGCCAGCAGCTCTAACCGGGACAGGAGCATGGATACGCAGTATTTT. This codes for CASSSNRDRSMDTQYF.

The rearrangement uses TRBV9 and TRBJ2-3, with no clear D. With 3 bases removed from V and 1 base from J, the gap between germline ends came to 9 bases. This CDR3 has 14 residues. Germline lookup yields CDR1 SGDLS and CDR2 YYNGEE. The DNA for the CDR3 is TGTGCCAGCAGCGGCAGGAGACGCACAGATACGCAGTATTTT. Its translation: CASSGRRRTDTQYF.

CDR3 sequence: CASSLGAYSGANVLTF. DNA for the CDR3: TGTGCCAGCAGCTTAGGCGCCTACTCTGGGGCCAACGTCCTGACTTTC. V is TRBV7-2 and J is TRBJ2-6; no clear D gene. V was pared by 1 base and J by 0 bases, with 7 bases between. Germline CDR1 is SGHTA and CDR2 is FQGNSA. The CDR3 runs to 16 residues.

CDR3 amino acids: CASGGWAKAHEQYF. As DNA, the CDR3 is TGTGCCAGCGGCGGATGGGCGAAGGCCCACGAGCAGTACTTC. V and J are TRBV25-1 and TRBJ2-7; D not certain. The CDR3 sequence is 14 residues long. CDR1 and CDR2 (germline): MGHDK, SYGVNS. The V gene lost 8 bases and the J gene lost 5 bases, with 19 bases spanning the gap.

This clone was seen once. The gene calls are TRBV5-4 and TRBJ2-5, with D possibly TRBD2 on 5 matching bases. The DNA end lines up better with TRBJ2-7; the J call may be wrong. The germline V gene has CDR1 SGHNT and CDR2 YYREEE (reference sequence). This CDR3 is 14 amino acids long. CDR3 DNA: TGTGCCAGCAGCGATGACAAGACTAAATCCGAGCAGTACTTC. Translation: CASSDDKTKSEQYF.

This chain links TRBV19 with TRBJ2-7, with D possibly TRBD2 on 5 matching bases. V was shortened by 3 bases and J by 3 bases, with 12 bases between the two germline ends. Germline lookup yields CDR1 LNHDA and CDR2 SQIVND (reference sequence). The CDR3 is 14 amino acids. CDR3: CASSIYIGDYEQYF. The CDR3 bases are TGTGCCAGTAGTATCTACATCGGGGACTACGAGCAGTACTTC.

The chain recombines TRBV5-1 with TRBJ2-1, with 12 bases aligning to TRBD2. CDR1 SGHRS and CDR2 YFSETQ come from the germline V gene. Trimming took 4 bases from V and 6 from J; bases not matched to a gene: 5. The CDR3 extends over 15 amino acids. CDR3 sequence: CASSVLAGGTNEQFF. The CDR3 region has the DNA TGCGCCAGCAGCGTGCTAGCGGGAGGGACCAATGAGCAGTTCTTC. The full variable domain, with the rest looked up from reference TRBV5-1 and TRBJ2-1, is KAGVTQTPRYLIKTRGQQVTLSCSPISGHRSVSWYQQTPGQGLQFLFEYFSETQRNKGNFPGRFSGRQFSNSRSEMNVSTLELGDSALYLCASSVLAGGTNEQFFGPGTRLTVL.